Below are 20 T cell receptor beta chains sequenced from a single sample in a study of blood T cell repertoires in COVID-19. Clones were sequenced by immunoSEQ multiplex PCR, and TCRdb holds only the in-frame ones, with some missing. The data show fewer than 300,000 clones, about 91% seen once. The sequenced sample was PBMCs or T cells enriched from blood (not recorded which). Receptors originate from a woman aged 40 to 50 with acute COVID-19.

Details on this clone: This sample includes further DNA sequences coding for the same CDR3. V and J are TRBV9 and TRBJ2-1, with 10 positions matching TRBD2. The CDR3 is 16 amino acids. Germline values: CDR1 SGDLS, CDR2 YYNGEE. Losses at the gene ends were 4 bases for V and 0 bases for J; bases not matched to a gene: 4. The CDR3 sequence: CASSRTSGSSYNEQFF. The CDR3 nucleotides are TGTGCCAGCAGCCGGACTAGCGGAAGCTCCTACAATGAGCAGTTCTTC.

This chain links TRBV7-9 with TRBJ2-5, with 8 positions matching TRBD2. This CDR3 has 17 amino acids. Per the germline V gene, CDR1 is SEHNR and CDR2 is FQNEAQ (reference sequence). The trim removed 1 base at V and 5 bases at J, leaving 12 bases unmatched. The CDR3 here is CASSLDLPGTRRETQYF. For the CDR3, the DNA is TGTGCCAGCAGCTTAGACTTACCCGGGACTAGGCGGGAGACCCAGTACTTC.

The chain uses TRBV10-3 and TRBJ2-3, with 7 bases aligning to TRBD1. V dropped 0 bases and J dropped 5; count of bases not matched to a gene: 2. There are 14 residues in the CDR3. Germline assignment: CDR1 ENHRY and CDR2 SYGVKD. The CDR3 bases are TGTGCCATCAGTGAGTCTAGGGGGCAAGATACGCAGTATTTT. Translated, it gives CAISESRGQDTQYF.

V and J are TRBV5-1 and TRBJ2-5, with 7 nucleotides matching TRBD2. V lost 3 bases and J lost 5; bases outside the gene matches: 4. The CDR3 totals 13 residues. Germline V gene data show CDR1 as SGHRS and CDR2 as YFSETQ. The CDR3 DNA reads as TGCGCCAGCAGCTCCCAGGGAGGGGAGACCCAGTACTTC. Translating gives CASSSQGGETQYF.

The rearrangement links TRBV10-3 to TRBJ1-1; D not resolved. Trimming took 11 bases from V and 1 from J, leaving 17 bases between them. Germline CDR1 and CDR2: ENHRY and SYGVKD. The CDR3 sequence is 14 residues long. The CDR3 bases are TGTGCCGCGGGGAGGGATCCCACGAACACTGAAGCTTTCTTT. This translates into CAAGRDPTNTEAFF.

The J gene is TRBJ1-1, the V gene TRBV18; 9 positions match TRBD1. The CDR3 loop spans 17 amino acids. Losses at the gene ends were 3 bases for V and 6 bases for J; bases not matched to a gene: 14. CDR1 KGHSH and CDR2 LQKENI come from the germline V gene. This chain's CDR3 is CASSPAGPGQGRAEAFF. The CDR3 bases are TGTGCCAGCTCACCGGCGGGACCGGGACAGGGCCGGGCTGAAGCTTTCTTT.

CDR3 loop: CASSLSVYEQYV. The CDR3 DNA reads TGTGCCAGCAGCTTAAGCGTGTACGAGCAGTACGTC. The chain uses TRBV11-2 and TRBJ2-7; D is undetermined. The germline V and J ends were trimmed by 2 bases and 4 bases, with 6 bases remaining between them. The CDR3 length is 12 residues. CDR1 and CDR2 from the germline V gene are SGHAT and FQNNGV.

This chain joins TRBV19 and TRBJ1-1; the D gene is possibly TRBD1 (5 bases). CDR1 is LNHDA, CDR2 SQIVND, per germline (reference sequence). This CDR3 is built from 14 residues. Trimming took off 4 bases at V and 6 bases at J, with 15 bases between the two ends. The CDR3 sequence is CASSSGVGGAEAFF. The DNA of the CDR3 is TGTGCCAGTAGTAGCGGGGTGGGGGGAGCTGAAGCTTTCTTT. The full variable domain, rest sourced from reference TRBV19 and TRBJ1-1, is DGGITQSPKYLFRKEGQNVTLSCEQNLNHDAMYWYRQDPGQGLRLIYYSQIVNDFQKGDIAEGYSVSREKKESFPLTVTSAQKNPTAFYLCASSSGVGGAEAFFGQGTRLTVV.

The chain is built from TRBV28 and TRBJ2-7, with a weak D call TRBD1 (6 bases). The V and J ends lost 2 bases and 3 bases respectively, with 14 bases between them. From germline, CDR1 is MDHEN and CDR2 SYDVKM. CDR3 length: 15 residues. CDR3 sequence: CASSLGGRGDYEQYF. CDR3 DNA: TGTGCCAGCAGTTTAGGGGGCAGGGGCGACTACGAGCAGTACTTC.

The chain employs TRBV30 and TRBJ1-2; weak D call: TRBD1 (6 bases). V lost 0 bases to trimming and J lost 8 bases, with 25 bases between them. The germline CDR1 and CDR2 sequences are GTSNPN and SVGIG (reference sequence). This CDR3 is built from 17 residues. DNA for the CDR3: TGTGCCTGGAGTGTAGCTAGACTTTCTGGGGGCGGCGGCGGCTACACCTTC. Its translation is CAWSVARLSGGGGGYTF. Complete variable domain (other parts from reference TRBV30 and TRBJ1-2): SQTIHQWPATLVQPVGSPLSLECTVEGTSNPNLYWYRQAAGRGLQLLFYSVGIGQISSEVPQNLSASRPQDRQFILSSKKLLLSDSGFYLCAWSVARLSGGGGGYTFGSGTRLTVV.

The chain has TRBV4-2 and TRBJ1-5; 7 nucleotides agree with TRBD1. The V gene's germline CDR1 is LGHNA and CDR2 YNFKEQ. This CDR3 comprises 15 residues. The V gene end was trimmed by 0 bases and the J gene end by 5 bases; junction bases not matched to a gene: 4. This CDR3 is CASSQEGQIDQPQHF. For the CDR3, the DNA is TGTGCCAGCAGCCAAGAGGGACAGATAGATCAGCCCCAGCATTTT.

The chain joins TRBV28 to TRBJ2-2; D is possibly TRBD2 (5 bases). Germline CDR1 reads MDHEN; CDR2 reads SYDVKM. The CDR3 has 13 amino acids. Trimming took off 7 bases at V and 5 bases at J, with 11 bases between the two ends. The CDR3 sequence is CASTGSGTGELFF. The CDR3 region has the DNA TGTGCCAGCACTGGTTCGGGGACCGGGGAGCTGTTTTTT.

The table lists this clone with a count of one. The CDR3 nucleotides read TGTGCCAGCAGCCGCCGAACTAGCGGGTCGAACACCGGGGAGCTGTTTTTT. Its translation is CASSRRTSGSNTGELFF. The chain has TRBV3-1 (or the pseudogene TRBV3-2) and TRBJ2-2, with 9 bases aligning to TRBD2. V gave up 4 bases and J gave up 0 bases; unmatched junction bases: 6. This CDR3 is 17 amino acids long. The germline gives CDR1 LGHDT, CDR2 YNNKEL (reference sequence).

The genes are TRBV11-2 and TRBJ1-1; a weak D match, TRBD1 (5 bases). V lost 6 bases and J lost 1, with 9 bases in between. Germline CDR1 SGHAT, CDR2 FQNNGV. This CDR3 comprises 13 residues. DNA for the CDR3: TGTGCCAGCAGTCCTACAGGGAACACTGAAGCTTTCTTT. Protein product: CASSPTGNTEAFF.

The chain links TRBV5-6 to TRBJ2-7, with D maybe TRBD2 (6 bases). Germline CDR1 and CDR2: SGHDT and YYEEEE. The CDR3 length is 15 residues. Trimming left V 4 bases short and J 4 bases short, with 18 bases between. The CDR3 is CASSPTAGFRYEQYF. The CDR3 DNA follows: TGTGCCAGCAGCCCCACTGCGGGATTCCGGTACGAGCAGTACTTC.

This chain uses TRBV19 with TRBJ2-7; 9 bases are shared with TRBD1. The germline CDR1 and CDR2 sequences are LNHDA and SQIVND (reference sequence). The CDR3 extends over 14 amino acids. V lost 7 bases, J lost 0 bases, and 4 bases stayed unmatched. As DNA, the CDR3 is TGTGCCAGTATGCCGGGACAGGGCTCCTACGAGCAGTACTTC. This gives the protein CASMPGQGSYEQYF.

This chain's CDR3 is CASSYPGNTEAFF. As DNA, the CDR3 is TGTGCCAGCAGTTATCCGGGGAACACTGAAGCTTTCTTT. This rearrangement joins TRBV6-5 to TRBJ1-1, with D unresolved. The CDR3 is 13 residues long. CDR1 and CDR2 (germline): MNHEY, SVGAGI. V was cut by 3 bases and J by 1 base, with 6 bases left in between.

The J gene is TRBJ1-1, the V gene TRBV3-1 (or the pseudogene TRBV3-2), with unresolved D. This CDR3 comprises 14 residues. CDR1 is LGHDT and CDR2 is YNNKEL in the germline V gene (reference sequence). With 2 bases removed from V and 4 bases from J, the gap between germline ends came to 11 bases. CDR3 loop: CASSQTPSSTEAFF. Written as DNA, the CDR3 is TGTGCCAGCAGCCAAACACCCTCCAGCACTGAAGCTTTCTTT.

This clone was observed a single time. This rearrangement joins TRBV29-1 to TRBJ2-3, with D maybe TRBD1 (6 bases). The germline V gene has CDR1 SQVTM and CDR2 ANQGSEA. This CDR3 region has 16 residues. Between the trimmed V and J ends, which lost 2 bases and 4 bases, there was a span of 19 bases. This chain's CDR3 is CSVENRVRGYPDTQYF. CDR3 DNA: TGCAGCGTTGAAAATCGGGTCAGGGGATATCCAGATACGCAGTATTTT.

The rearrangement uses TRBV27 and TRBJ2-1; D is perhaps TRBD1 (6 bases). The CDR3 sequence is 18 residues long. The germline V gene encodes CDR1 MNHEY and CDR2 SMNVEV (reference sequence). Trimming took off 5 bases at V and 3 bases at J, with 23 bases between the two ends. In nucleotides, the CDR3 is TGTGCCAGCAGTCTAAAGCTACAGGGATATGGGCGCTACAATGAGCAGTTCTTC. It codes for CASSLKLQGYGRYNEQFF.